This entry is about one T cell receptor beta chain. Its specificity is unknown. V lost 5 bases and J 2 bases, leaving 12 bases between the germline ends. The CDR3 extends over 14 amino acids. Germline V gives CDR1 SGHRS, CDR2 YFSETQ. This specimen belongs to a study of T cell responses to AZD1222 COVID-19 vaccine. Study-level results: Donors were mostly white British, more females; clonal diversity possibly underestimated. Just a handful of AZD1222 recipients tested seropositive at baseline. An increase in Spike-specific TCR breadth and depth was observed after two AZD1222 doses. Vaccine-related CD4 TCRs covered spike, predominating at 160-218 and 743-854.

Measured with immunoSEQ multiplex PCR; TCRdb has only the in-frame clones, and not every one. The table has about 86,000 clones, about nine tenths seen once. Sequencing was performed on peripheral blood, taken 28 days after the second AZD1222 dose. V and J are TRBV5-1 and TRBJ2-3, with a tentative D call TRBD1 (5 bases). This TCR was recovered from an adult who received the AZD1222 COVID-19 vaccine. The CDR3 region is CASRPDTTTDTQYF. The CDR3 DNA reads as TGCGCCAGCAGGCCGGACACAACCACAGATACGCAGTATTTT.